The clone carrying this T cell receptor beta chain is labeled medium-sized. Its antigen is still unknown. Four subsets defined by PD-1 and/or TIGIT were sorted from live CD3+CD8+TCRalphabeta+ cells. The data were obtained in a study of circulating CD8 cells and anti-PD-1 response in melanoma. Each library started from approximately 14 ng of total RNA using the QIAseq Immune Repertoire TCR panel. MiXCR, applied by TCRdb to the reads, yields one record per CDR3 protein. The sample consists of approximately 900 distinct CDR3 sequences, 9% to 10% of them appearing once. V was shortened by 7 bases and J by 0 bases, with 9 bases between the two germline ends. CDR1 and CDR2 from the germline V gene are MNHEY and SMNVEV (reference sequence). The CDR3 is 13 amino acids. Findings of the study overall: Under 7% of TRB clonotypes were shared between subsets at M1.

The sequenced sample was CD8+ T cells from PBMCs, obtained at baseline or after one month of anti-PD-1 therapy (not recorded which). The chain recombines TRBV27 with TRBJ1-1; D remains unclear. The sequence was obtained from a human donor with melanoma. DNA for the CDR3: TGTGCCAGCACCAACGGGATGAACACTGAAGCTTTCTTT. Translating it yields CASTNGMNTEAFF.